This T cell receptor beta chain derives from a study of T cells in localized non-small cell lung cancer. The germline V gene has CDR1 SGHNT and CDR2 YENEEA. CDR3 size: 14 residues. With 5 bases removed from V and 2 bases from J, the gap between germline ends came to 12 bases. Whole-study findings and limits: Out of the top 100 tumor clones, a median approximately 50 were seen in adjacent lung.

Here immunoSEQ multiplex PCR was the method, and the copy in TCRdb shows in-frame clones only, minus some. This table has roughly 2,500 clones, 25% to 30% appearing once. By share of the sample, this clone is medium-sized. Its antigen is undetermined. The J gene is TRBJ1-2, the V gene TRBV11-3, with D possibly matching TRBD1 (5 bases). This TCR was sampled from a man aged 18-49 years with stage I lung adenocarcinoma. Material: lung tumor tissue, obtained before any cancer treatment. CDR3 sequence reads: CASSQIQENYGYTF. The CDR3, as DNA: TGTGCCAGCAGCCAGATACAGGAGAACTATGGCTACACCTTC.